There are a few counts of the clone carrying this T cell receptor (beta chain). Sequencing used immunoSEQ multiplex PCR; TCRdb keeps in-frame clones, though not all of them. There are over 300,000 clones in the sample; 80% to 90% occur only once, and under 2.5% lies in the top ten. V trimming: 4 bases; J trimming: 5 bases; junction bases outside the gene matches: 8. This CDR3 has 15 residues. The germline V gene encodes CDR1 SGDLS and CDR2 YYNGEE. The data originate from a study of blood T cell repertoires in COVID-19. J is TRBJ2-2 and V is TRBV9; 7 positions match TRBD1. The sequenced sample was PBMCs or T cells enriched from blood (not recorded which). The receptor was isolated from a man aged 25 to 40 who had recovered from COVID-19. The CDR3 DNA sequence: TGTGCCAGCAGCTCAACGGGACAGCTTACCGGGGAGCTGTTTTTT. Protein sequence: CASSSTGQLTGELFF.